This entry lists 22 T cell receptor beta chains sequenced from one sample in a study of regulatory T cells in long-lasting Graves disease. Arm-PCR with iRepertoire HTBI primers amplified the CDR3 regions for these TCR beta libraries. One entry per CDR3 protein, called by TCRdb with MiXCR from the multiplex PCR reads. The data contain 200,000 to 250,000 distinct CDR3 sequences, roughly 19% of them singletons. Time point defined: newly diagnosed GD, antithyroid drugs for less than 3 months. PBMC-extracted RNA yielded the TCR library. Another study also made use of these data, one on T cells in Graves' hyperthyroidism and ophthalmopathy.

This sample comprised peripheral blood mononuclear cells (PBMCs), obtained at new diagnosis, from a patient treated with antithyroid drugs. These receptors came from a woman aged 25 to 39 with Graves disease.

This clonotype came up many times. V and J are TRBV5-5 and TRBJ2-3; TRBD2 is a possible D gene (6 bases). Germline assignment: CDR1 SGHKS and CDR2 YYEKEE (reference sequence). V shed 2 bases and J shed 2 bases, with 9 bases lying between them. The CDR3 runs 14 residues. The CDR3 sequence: CASSFWRATDTQYF. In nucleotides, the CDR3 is TGTGCCAGCAGCTTTTGGAGGGCCACAGATACGCAGTATTTT.

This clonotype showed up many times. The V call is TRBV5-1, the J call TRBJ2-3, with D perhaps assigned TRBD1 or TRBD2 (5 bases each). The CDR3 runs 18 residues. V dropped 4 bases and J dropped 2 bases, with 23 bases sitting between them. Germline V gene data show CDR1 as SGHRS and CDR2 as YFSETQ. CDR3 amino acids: CASSQTRGGSWYTDTQYF. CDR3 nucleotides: TGCGCCAGCAGCCAGACCCGTGGGGGTAGCTGGTACACAGATACGCAGTATTTT.

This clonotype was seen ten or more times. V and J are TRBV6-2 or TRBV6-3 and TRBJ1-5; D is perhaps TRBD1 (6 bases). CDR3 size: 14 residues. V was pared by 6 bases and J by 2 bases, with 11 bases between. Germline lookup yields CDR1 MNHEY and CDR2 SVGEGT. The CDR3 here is CASRPPGGNQPQHF. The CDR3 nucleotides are TGTGCCAGCAGACCCCCAGGGGGCAATCAGCCCCAGCATTTT.

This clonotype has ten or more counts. The CDR3 DNA reads TGCAGTGCTAGAGATTTACTAGCCAAAAACATTCAGTACTTC. The encoded protein is CSARDLLAKNIQYF. This chain uses TRBV20-1 with TRBJ2-4; no firm D call. The CDR3 sequence is 14 residues long. The germline CDR1 and CDR2 sequences are DFQATT and SNEGSKA (reference sequence). V was trimmed by 0 bases and J by 0 bases, leaving 6 bases between them.

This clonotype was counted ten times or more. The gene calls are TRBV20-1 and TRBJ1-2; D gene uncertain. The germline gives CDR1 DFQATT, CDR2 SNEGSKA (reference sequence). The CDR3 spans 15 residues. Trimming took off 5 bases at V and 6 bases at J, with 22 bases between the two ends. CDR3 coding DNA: TGCAGTGCTCCTCTCCGGAGGACCCAATTAGATGGCTACACCTTC. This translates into CSAPLRRTQLDGYTF.

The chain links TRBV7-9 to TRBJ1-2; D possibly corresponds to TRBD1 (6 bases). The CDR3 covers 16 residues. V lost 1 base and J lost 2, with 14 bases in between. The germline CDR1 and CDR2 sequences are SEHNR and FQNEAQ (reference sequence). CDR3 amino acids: CASSLEGGGINYGYTF. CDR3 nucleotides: TGTGCCAGCAGCTTAGAGGGGGGCGGGATCAACTATGGCTACACCTTC.

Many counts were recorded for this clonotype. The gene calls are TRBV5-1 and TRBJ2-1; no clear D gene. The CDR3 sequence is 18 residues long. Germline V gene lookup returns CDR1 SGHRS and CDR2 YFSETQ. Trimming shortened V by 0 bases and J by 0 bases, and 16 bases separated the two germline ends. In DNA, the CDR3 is TGCGCCAGCAGCTTGGGCCCGACGTTAGGCAGCTCCTACAATGAGCAGTTCTTC. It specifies CASSLGPTLGSSYNEQFF.

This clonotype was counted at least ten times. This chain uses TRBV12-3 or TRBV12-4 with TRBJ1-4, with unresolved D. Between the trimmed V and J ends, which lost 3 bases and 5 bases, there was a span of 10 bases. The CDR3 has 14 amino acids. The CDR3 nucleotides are TGTGCCAGCAGTTTGTCCGTAAGCAATGAAAAACTGTTTTTT. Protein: CASSLSVSNEKLFF.

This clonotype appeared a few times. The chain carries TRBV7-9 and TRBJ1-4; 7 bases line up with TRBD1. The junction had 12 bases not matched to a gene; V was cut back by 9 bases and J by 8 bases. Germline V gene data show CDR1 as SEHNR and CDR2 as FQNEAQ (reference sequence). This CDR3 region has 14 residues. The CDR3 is CASSIDRVYEKLFF. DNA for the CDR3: TGTGCCAGTTCGATTGACAGGGTTTACGAAAAACTGTTTTTT.

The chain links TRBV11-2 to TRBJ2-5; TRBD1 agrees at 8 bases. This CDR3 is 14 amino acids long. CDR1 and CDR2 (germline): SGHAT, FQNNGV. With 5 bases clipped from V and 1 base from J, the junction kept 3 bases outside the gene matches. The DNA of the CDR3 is TGTGCCAGCAGCCGAGGGACAGGCCAAGAGACCCAGTACTTC. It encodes CASSRGTGQETQYF.

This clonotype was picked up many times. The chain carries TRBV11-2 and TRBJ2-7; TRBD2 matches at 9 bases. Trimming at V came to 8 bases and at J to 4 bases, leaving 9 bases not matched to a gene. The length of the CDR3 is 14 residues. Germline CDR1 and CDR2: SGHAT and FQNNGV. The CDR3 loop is CASAPSGDRYEQYF. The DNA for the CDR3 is TGTGCCAGCGCCCCTAGCGGGGATAGATACGAGCAGTACTTC.

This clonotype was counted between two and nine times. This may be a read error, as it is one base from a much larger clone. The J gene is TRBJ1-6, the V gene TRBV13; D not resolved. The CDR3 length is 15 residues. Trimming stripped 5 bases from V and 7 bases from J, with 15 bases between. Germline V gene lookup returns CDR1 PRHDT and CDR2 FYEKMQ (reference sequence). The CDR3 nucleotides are TGTGCCAGCAGCGGAGGGATCCACCAGAATTCACCCCTCCACTTT. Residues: CASSGGIHQNSPLHF. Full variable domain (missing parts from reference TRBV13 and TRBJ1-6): AAGVIQSPRHLIKEKRETATLKCYPIPRHDTVYWYQQGPGQDPQFLISFYEKMQSDKGSIPDRFSAQQFSDYHSELNMSSLELGDSALYFCASSGGIHQNSPLHFGNGTRLTVT.

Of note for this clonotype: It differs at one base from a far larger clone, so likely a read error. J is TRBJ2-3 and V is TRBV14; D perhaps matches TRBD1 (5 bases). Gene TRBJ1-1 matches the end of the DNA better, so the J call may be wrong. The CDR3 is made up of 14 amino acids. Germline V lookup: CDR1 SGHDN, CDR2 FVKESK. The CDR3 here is CASSQPGMSAEAFF. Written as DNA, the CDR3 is TGTGCCAGCAGCCAGCCAGGGATGAGCGCTGAAGCTTTCTTT.

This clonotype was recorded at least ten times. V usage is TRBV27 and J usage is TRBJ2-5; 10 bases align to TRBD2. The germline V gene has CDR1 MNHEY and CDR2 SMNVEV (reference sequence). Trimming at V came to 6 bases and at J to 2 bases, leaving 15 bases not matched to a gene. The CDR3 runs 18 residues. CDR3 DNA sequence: TGTGCCAGCAGGCCGATCCTGCTAGCGGGGGAATTACAAGAGACCCAGTACTTC. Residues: CASRPILLAGELQETQYF.

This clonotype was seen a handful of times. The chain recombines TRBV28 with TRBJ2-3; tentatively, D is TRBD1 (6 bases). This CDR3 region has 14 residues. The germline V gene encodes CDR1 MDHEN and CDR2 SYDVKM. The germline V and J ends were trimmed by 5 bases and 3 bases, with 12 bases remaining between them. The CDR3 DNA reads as TGTGCCAGCAGTGAAGACAGGCTAACAGATACGCAGTATTTT. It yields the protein CASSEDRLTDTQYF.

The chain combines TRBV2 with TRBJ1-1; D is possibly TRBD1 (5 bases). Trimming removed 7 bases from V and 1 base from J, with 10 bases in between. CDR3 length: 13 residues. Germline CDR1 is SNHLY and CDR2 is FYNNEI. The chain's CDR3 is CASKGQPNTEAFF. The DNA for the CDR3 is TGTGCCAGCAAAGGACAACCGAACACTGAAGCTTTCTTT. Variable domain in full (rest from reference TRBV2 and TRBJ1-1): EPEVTQTPSHQVTQMGQEVILRCVPISNHLYFYWYRQILGQKVEFLVSFYNNEISEKSEIFDDQFSVERPDGSNFTLKIRSTKLEDSAMYFCASKGQPNTEAFFGQGTRLTVV.

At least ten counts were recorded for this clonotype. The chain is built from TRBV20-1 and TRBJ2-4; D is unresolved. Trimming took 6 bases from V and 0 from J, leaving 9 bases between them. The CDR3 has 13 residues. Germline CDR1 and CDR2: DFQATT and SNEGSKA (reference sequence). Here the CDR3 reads CSAHRAAKNIQYF. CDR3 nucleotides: TGCAGTGCGCACCGGGCAGCCAAAAACATTCAGTACTTC.

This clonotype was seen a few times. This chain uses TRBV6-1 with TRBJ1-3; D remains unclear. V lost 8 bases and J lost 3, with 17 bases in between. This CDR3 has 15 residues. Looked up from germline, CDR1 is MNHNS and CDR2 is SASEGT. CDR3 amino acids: CASLNAAAGGNTIYF. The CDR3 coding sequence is TGTGCCAGCCTCAACGCGGCCGCAGGTGGAAACACCATATATTTT.

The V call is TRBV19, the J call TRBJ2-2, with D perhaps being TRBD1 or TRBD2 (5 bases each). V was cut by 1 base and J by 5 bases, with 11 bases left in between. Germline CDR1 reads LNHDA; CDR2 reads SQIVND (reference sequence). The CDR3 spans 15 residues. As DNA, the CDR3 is TGTGCCAGTAGTATAGTCCCAGGGAGAACCGGGGAGCTGTTTTTT. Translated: CASSIVPGRTGELFF.

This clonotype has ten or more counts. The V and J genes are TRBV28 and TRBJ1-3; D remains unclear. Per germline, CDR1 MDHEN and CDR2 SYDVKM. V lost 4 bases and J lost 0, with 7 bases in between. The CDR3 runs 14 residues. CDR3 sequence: CASSSPNSGNTIYF. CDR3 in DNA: TGTGCCAGCAGTTCGCCGAACTCTGGAAACACCATATATTTT.

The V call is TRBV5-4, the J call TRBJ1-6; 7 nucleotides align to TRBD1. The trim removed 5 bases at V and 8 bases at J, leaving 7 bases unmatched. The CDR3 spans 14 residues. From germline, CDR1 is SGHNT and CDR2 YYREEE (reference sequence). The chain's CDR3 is CASRRGTVDSPLHF. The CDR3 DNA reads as TGTGCCAGCAGAAGGGGGACAGTAGATTCACCCCTCCACTTT.

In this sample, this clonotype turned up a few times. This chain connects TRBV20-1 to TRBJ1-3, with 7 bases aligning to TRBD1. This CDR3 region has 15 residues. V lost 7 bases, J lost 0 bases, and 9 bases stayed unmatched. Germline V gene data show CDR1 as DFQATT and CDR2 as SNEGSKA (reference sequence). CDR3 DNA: TGCAGTGGGGGGACAGCCGACTACTCTGGAAACACCATATATTTT. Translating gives CSGGTADYSGNTIYF.